Listed below are T cell receptor beta chains from one sample, sequenced in a study of tumor-infiltrating lymphocytes in primary liver carcinoma. TCRdb processed the multiplex PCR reads anew with MiXCR; each CDR3 protein has one entry. The data show fewer than 200,000 distinct CDR3 sequences, around 81% seen once. Material: tumor tissue from primary liver carcinoma. The receptors were gathered from a middle-aged man with primary liver carcinoma and hepatitis B virus infection. Both conserved end residues are part of each CDR3. Fields, in order: J gene, V gene, CDR3 protein.

j_gene: TRBJ2-7
v_gene: TRBV5-4
CDR3aa: CASSETDWAPEQYF

j_gene: TRBJ2-7
v_gene: TRBV11-2
CDR3aa: CTSSPGGYELYF

j_gene: TRBJ2-2
v_gene: TRBV11-2
CDR3aa: CASSTESDSRELFF

j_gene: TRBJ2-7
v_gene: TRBV10-3
CDR3aa: CTISYGTSESYEQYF

j_gene: TRBJ2-7
v_gene: TRBV5-5
CDR3aa: CASSFGLSYQQYF

j_gene: TRBJ2-3
v_gene: TRBV6-2/TRBV6-3
CDR3aa: CVSSFLGRLGEDTQYF

j_gene: TRBJ2-7
v_gene: TRBV29-1
CDR3aa: CSVAPWGANHEQHF

j_gene: TRBJ2-7
v_gene: TRBV11-3
CDR3aa: CATRQAVTSYEHYF

j_gene: TRBJ2-1
v_gene: TRBV5-1
CDR3aa: CASSLSGGYNEQFF

j_gene: TRBJ2-2
v_gene: TRBV6-2/TRBV6-3
CDR3aa: CTSSDIGIRLAKAGELFF